The 11 T cell receptor beta chains below come from one sample, sequenced in a study of beta chain features in type 1 diabetes. As every portion of the isolated RNA was reverse transcribed, the sequencing read expressed TCRB transcripts. Clones were read by immunoSEQ multiplex PCR, and TCRdb kept only the in-frame ones, dropping some. The sample includes roughly 300,000 clones, 14% of them seen just once. Overall study results and limits: Moderate but significant shortening of TCRB CDR3s was recorded in all four CD4+ subsets from Type 1 diabetes patients.

Their specific antigens are unknown. The sequenced sample was naive CD4+ T cells from blood. These receptor sequences come from a man aged 25-45 years with type 1 diabetes.

This clone was found a few times. The chain carries TRBV7-9 and TRBJ2-7; 8 bases fit TRBD1. The junction had 5 bases not matched to a gene; V was cut back by 4 bases and J by 3 bases. Germline CDR1 is SEHNR and CDR2 is FQNEAQ (reference sequence). This CDR3 contains 14 residues. The CDR3, as DNA: TGTGCCAGCAGCTCCCGGGACAGGAGCTACGAGCAGTACTTC. Protein: CASSSRDRSYEQYF.

J is TRBJ1-2 and V is TRBV6-5, with TRBD1 matching 12 bases. The CDR3 covers 15 residues. Looked up from germline, CDR1 is MNHEY and CDR2 is SVGAGI. V gave up 7 bases and J gave up 3 bases; unmatched junction bases: 6. CDR3: CASTLGTGGDYGYTF. CDR3 nucleotides: TGTGCCAGCACTCTTGGGACAGGGGGCGACTATGGCTACACCTTC.

This clone came up a few times. V is TRBV5-6 and J is TRBJ2-7; 8 nucleotides align to TRBD1. J was trimmed by 6 bases and V by 0 bases; bases with no gene match: 5. Germline V lookup: CDR1 SGHDT, CDR2 YYEEEE. The CDR3 contains 14 residues. CDR3 loop: CASSLGAGGGEQYF. CDR3 sequence (DNA): TGTGCCAGCAGCTTGGGAGCAGGGGGCGGCGAGCAGTACTTC.

V gene TRBV2 combines with J gene TRBJ2-3; D is undetermined. The V end was cut by 9 bases, the J end by 1 base, with 14 bases between. Germline V gives CDR1 SNHLY, CDR2 FYNNEI. This CDR3 is 14 amino acids long. The CDR3 reads CARRWLSGTDTQYF. DNA for the CDR3: TGTGCCAGAAGATGGCTTTCCGGCACAGATACGCAGTATTTT.

The rearrangement uses TRBV6-6 and TRBJ2-7; 14 bases map to TRBD2. There are 16 residues in the CDR3. With V trimmed by 8 bases and J by 0 bases, 6 bases remained unmatched. CDR1 is MNHNY and CDR2 is SVGAGI in the germline V gene (reference sequence). Written as DNA, the CDR3 is TGTGCCAGCTCGGGACTAGCGGGAGCCCACTCCTACGAGCAGTACTTC. Its translation: CASSGLAGAHSYEQYF.

The chain recombines TRBV7-9 with TRBJ2-1; 9 bases are a match to TRBD2. In germline, CDR1 is SEHNR, CDR2 FQNEAQ (reference sequence). The CDR3 is 14 amino acids. The V segment lost 5 bases and the J segment 8 bases; nucleotides outside the gene matches: 7. The DNA of the CDR3 is TGTGCCAGCAGCACGCAGCGGGGGGCCCATGAGCAGTTCTTC. Its translation: CASSTQRGAHEQFF.

The rearrangement links TRBV29-1 to TRBJ1-2; 10 bases are shared with TRBD1. The trim removed 5 bases at V and 4 bases at J, leaving 4 bases unmatched. In germline, CDR1 is SQVTM, CDR2 ANQGSEA. The CDR3 runs 13 residues. CDR3 loop: CSVSRDRGYGYTF. CDR3 in DNA: TGCAGCGTTTCCCGGGACAGGGGCTATGGCTACACCTTC.

The chain carries TRBV9 and TRBJ2-1; 8 bases fit TRBD2. The CDR3 contains 16 residues. The germline CDR1 and CDR2 sequences are SGDLS and YYNGEE. V was pared by 0 bases and J by 8 bases, with 10 bases of the junction left unmatched. The CDR3 DNA is TGTGCCAGCAGCGTAGGGGGCGGGAGGTTTCTCTATGAGCAGTTCTTC. This translates into CASSVGGGRFLYEQFF.

This clone was counted a few times. The chain uses TRBV20-1 and TRBJ2-1; 11 bases map to TRBD2. The V gene's germline CDR1 is DFQATT and CDR2 SNEGSKA (reference sequence). This CDR3 spans 11 amino acids. J was trimmed by 10 bases and V by 6 bases; bases with no gene match: 2. The DNA for the CDR3 is TGCAGTGCACTAGCGGGAGTCGAGCAGTTCTTC. Protein sequence: CSALAGVEQFF.

The rearrangement uses TRBV18 and TRBJ1-1; the D is unclear. Trimming removed 0 bases from V and 1 base from J, with 3 bases in between. The CDR3 is 13 amino acids. CDR1 is KGHSH, CDR2 LQKENI, per germline. CDR3 in amino acids: CASSPPQNTEAFF. The CDR3 DNA reads TGTGCCAGCTCACCACCCCAGAACACTGAAGCTTTCTTT.

This clone was seen a few times. The chain couples TRBV6-5 to TRBJ2-5, with 9 nucleotides matching TRBD1. Germline CDR1 and CDR2: MNHEY and SVGAGI. The CDR3 consists of 14 residues. The V gene end was trimmed by 7 bases and the J gene end by 7 bases; junction bases not matched to a gene: 10. DNA of the CDR3: TGTGCCAGCATTACTACAGGGGGCGGAGGGACCCAGTACTTC. It encodes CASITTGGGGTQYF.